The 15 T cell receptor beta chains below come from one sample, sequenced in a study of immune evolution from preneoplasia to lung adenocarcinoma. Clones were sequenced by immunoSEQ multiplex PCR, and TCRdb holds only the in-frame ones, with some missing. The sample has about 6,500 clones, more than 75% seen once; the top ten hold approximately 2.8%. Sequencing was done on a sample of FFPE lung adenocarcinoma in situ tissue. All receptors derive from a donor at least 70 years old with lung adenocarcinoma.

The rearrangement uses TRBV9 and TRBJ2-3; 7 positions match TRBD2. This CDR3 region has 14 residues. From germline, CDR1 is SGDLS and CDR2 YYNGEE. V lost 0 bases and J lost 6; bases outside the gene matches: 4. The CDR3 region has the DNA TGTGCCAGCAGCGTAGCCGGGGAGGGGGATACGCAGTATTTT. This encodes CASSVAGEGDTQYF.

CDR3 DNA: TGTGCCAGCCAAGGGGGCATTTACAATGAGCAGTTCTTC. It yields the protein CASQGGIYNEQFF. The chain links TRBV5-4 to TRBJ2-1; 7 nucleotides align to TRBD1. CDR3 length: 13 residues. Germline V gene data show CDR1 as SGHNT and CDR2 as YYREEE (reference sequence). V shed 7 bases, J shed 4 bases, and the junction held 5 bases outside the gene matches.

A remark on this clone: One end of the junction does not line up with germline, which may come from a read error. The rearrangement uses TRBV11-2 and TRBJ2-7, with TRBD2 identical over 9 bases. The V gene's germline CDR1 is SGHAT and CDR2 FQNNGV. The CDR3 consists of 12 residues. The CDR3 region is CASSFAKSGGNF. The DNA of the CDR3 is TGTGCCAGCAGCTTCGCGAAGAGCGGGGGGAACTTC.

The chain links TRBV5-4 to TRBJ1-4; no clear D. V was cut by 4 bases and J by 0 bases, with 4 bases left in between. Germline loops: CDR1 SGHNT, CDR2 YYREEE (reference sequence). This CDR3 region has 13 residues. This CDR3 is CASSNATNEKLFF. The DNA for the CDR3 is TGTGCCAGCAGCAATGCAACTAATGAAAAACTGTTTTTT. Full variable domain (missing parts from reference TRBV5-4 and TRBJ1-4): ETGVTQSPTHLIKTRGQQVTLRCSSQSGHNTVSWYQQALGQGPQFIFQYYREEENGRGNFPPRFSGLQFPNYSSELNVNALELDDSALYLCASSNATNEKLFFGSGTQLSVL.

The CDR3 region is CASSNTGEETQYF. CDR3 DNA: TGCGCCAGCAGTAACACAGGGGAGGAGACCCAGTACTTC. The rearrangement uses TRBV10-1 and TRBJ2-5; 7 bases are a match to TRBD1. The CDR3 loop spans 13 amino acids. Trimming took 5 bases from V and 5 from J; bases not matched to a gene: 5. Per germline, CDR1 WNHNN and CDR2 SYGVQD (reference sequence).

This chain connects TRBV6-5 to TRBJ2-3; tentatively, D is TRBD2 (6 bases). The V gene's germline CDR1 is MNHEY and CDR2 SVGAGI. Trimming took off 7 bases at V and 2 bases at J, with 16 bases between the two ends. CDR3 length: 15 residues. The CDR3: CASKMREAPTDTQYF. The CDR3 DNA is TGTGCCAGCAAAATGAGGGAGGCGCCCACAGATACGCAGTATTTT.

V gene TRBV4-2 combines with J gene TRBJ2-3; no definite D call. V lost 0 bases and J lost 5, with 6 bases in between. Germline V gene sequence: CDR1 LGHNA, CDR2 YNFKEQ. CDR3 length: 13 residues. The DNA for the CDR3 is TGTGCCAGCAGCCAAGATGCTTTAGATACGCAGTATTTT. This sequence encodes CASSQDALDTQYF.

The rearrangement links TRBV6-5 to TRBJ2-3, with no clear D. Germline CDR1 MNHEY, CDR2 SVGAGI. The CDR3 length is 11 residues. The V end was cut by 2 bases, the J end by 7 bases, with 4 bases between. CDR3 region: CASSYRNTQYF. CDR3 nucleotides: TGTGCCAGCAGTTACCGCAATACGCAGTATTTT.

The gene calls are TRBV6-5 and TRBJ1-2; D is perhaps TRBD1 (5 bases). The V end was cut by 5 bases, the J end by 5 bases, with 12 bases between. The CDR3 runs 13 residues. Germline values: CDR1 MNHEY, CDR2 SVGAGI. The CDR3 here is CASSRDSQYGYTF. The DNA for the CDR3 is TGTGCCAGCAGTCGAGACAGCCAATATGGCTACACCTTC.

The V call is TRBV5-5, the J call TRBJ2-7; D is ambiguous. There are 14 residues in the CDR3. Germline CDR1 and CDR2: SGHKS and YYEKEE (reference sequence). V was trimmed by 0 bases and J by 1 base, leaving 8 bases between them. CDR3: CASSLGPGSYEQYF. The CDR3 bases are TGTGCCAGCAGCTTGGGTCCTGGTTCCTACGAGCAGTACTTC.

This clone has only a few counts. The CDR3 DNA is TGTGCCAGCAGTTACCGGGCAGGGTCCTACGAGCAGTACTTC. Translated, it gives CASSYRAGSYEQYF. The chain carries TRBV6-5 and TRBJ2-7; a possible D gene is TRBD1 (5 bases). The CDR3 runs to 14 residues. V was pared by 2 bases and J by 1 base, with 9 bases between. Germline loops: CDR1 MNHEY, CDR2 SVGAGI.

The genes are TRBV18 and TRBJ2-1; 9 bases map to TRBD2. Germline lookup yields CDR1 KGHSH and CDR2 LQKENI. The CDR3 extends over 14 amino acids. After removal of 4 bases from V and 2 bases from J, the junction contained 0 bases not matched to a gene. CDR3 residues: CASSLAGAYNEQFF. CDR3 DNA sequence: TGTGCCAGCTCACTAGCGGGAGCCTACAATGAGCAGTTCTTC.

The table lists this clone with a count of one. This sequence joins TRBV6-5 and TRBJ2-7; D is possibly TRBD1 or TRBD2 (6 bases each). The germline V gene encodes CDR1 MNHEY and CDR2 SVGAGI. This CDR3 region has 14 residues. V lost 5 bases and J lost 2, with 13 bases in between. CDR3 nucleotides: TGTGCCAGCAGTGCAGGACGGGGGCCCTACGAGCAGTACTTC. This codes for CASSAGRGPYEQYF.

The chain uses TRBV5-1 and TRBJ1-2, with 8 bases that match TRBD1. The CDR3 sequence is 14 residues long. V dropped 1 base and J dropped 1; count of bases not matched to a gene: 0. Germline CDR1 is SGHRS and CDR2 is YFSETQ. CDR3 coding DNA: TGCGCCAGCAGCTTGACAGGGGGTAACTATGGCTACACCTTC. It encodes CASSLTGGNYGYTF.

The chain uses TRBV5-1 and TRBJ2-7; no clear D. The CDR3 has 14 amino acids. Germline loops: CDR1 SGHRS, CDR2 YFSETQ. The V end was cut by 0 bases, the J end by 1 base, with 8 bases between. CDR3 loop: CASSLAITSYEQYF. In DNA form, the CDR3 reads TGCGCCAGCAGCTTGGCCATAACTTCCTACGAGCAGTACTTC.